This TCR beta chain was documented in a study of graft-versus-host responses after intestinal transplantation. Study summary: Anti-thymocyte globulin was used for induction in all recipients, who then took tacrolimus and steroids for roughly 3 years. Study-level results: Among recipient marrow samples, GvH clones were found; some appeared first in ileum or blood.

Of note for this clone: Its antigen remains unknown.

Profiling relied on immunoSEQ multiplex PCR, and the TCRdb table lists in-frame clones only, not all of them. The table records roughly 50,000 clones, under 95% of them present only once. This CDR3 has 16 residues. Germline CDR1 LNHNV, CDR2 YYDKDF (reference sequence). The V end was cut by 1 base, the J end by 6 bases, with 15 bases between. The sequencing here drew on PBMCs, taken roughly 660 days after intestinal transplant. The V gene is TRBV15, the J gene TRBJ1-4, with D hard to call. The receptor was isolated from a human patient who received an intestinal transplant, so some T cells may come from the graft donor. This CDR3 is CATSRVAPVGHEKLFF. The CDR3 region has the DNA TGTGCCACCAGCAGAGTTGCCCCGGTTGGCCATGAAAAACTGTTTTTT.